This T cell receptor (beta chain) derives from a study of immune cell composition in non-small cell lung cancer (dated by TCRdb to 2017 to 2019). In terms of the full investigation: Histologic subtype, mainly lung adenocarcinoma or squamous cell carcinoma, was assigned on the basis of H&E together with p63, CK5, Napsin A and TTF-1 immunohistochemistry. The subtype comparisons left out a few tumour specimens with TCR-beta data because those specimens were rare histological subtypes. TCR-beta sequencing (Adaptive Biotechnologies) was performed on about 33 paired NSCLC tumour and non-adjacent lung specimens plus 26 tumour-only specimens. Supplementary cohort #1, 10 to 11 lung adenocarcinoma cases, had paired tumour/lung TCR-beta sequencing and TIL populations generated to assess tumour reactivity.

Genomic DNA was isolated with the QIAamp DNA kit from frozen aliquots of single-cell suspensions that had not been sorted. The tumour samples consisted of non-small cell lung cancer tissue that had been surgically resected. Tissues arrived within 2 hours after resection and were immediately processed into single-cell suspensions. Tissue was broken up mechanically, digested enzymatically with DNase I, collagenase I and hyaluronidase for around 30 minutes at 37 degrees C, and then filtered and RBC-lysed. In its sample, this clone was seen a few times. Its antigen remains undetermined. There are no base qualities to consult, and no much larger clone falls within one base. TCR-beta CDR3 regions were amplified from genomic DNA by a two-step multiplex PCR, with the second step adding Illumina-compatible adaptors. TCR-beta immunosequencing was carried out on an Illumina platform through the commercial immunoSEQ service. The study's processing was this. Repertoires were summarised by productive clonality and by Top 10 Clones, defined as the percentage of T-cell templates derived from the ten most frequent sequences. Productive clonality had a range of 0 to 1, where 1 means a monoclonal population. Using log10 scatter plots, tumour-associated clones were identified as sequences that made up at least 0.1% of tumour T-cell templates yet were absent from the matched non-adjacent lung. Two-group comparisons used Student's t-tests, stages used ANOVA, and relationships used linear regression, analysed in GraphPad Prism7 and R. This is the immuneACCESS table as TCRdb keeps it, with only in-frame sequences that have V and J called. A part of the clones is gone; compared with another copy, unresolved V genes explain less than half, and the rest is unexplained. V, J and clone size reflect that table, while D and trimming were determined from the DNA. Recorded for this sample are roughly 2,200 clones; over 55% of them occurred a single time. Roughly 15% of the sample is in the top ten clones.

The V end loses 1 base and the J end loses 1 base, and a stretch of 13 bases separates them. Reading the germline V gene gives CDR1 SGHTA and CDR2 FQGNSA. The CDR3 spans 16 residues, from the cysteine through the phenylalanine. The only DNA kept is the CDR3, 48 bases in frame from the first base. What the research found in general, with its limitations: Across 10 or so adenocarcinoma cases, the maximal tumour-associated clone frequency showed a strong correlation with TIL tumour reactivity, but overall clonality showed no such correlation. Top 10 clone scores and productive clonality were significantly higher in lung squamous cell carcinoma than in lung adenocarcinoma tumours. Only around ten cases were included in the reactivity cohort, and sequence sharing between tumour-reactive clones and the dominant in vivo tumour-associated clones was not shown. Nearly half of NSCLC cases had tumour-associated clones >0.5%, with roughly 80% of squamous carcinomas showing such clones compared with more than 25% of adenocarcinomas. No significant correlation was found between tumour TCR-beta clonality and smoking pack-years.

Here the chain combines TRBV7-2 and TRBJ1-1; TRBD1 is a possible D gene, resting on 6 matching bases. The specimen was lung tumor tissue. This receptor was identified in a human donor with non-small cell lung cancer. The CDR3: CASSLVPMDRNTEAFF. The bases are TGTGCCAGCAGCTTAGTCCCAATGGACAGGAACACTGAAGCTTTCTTT.